This T cell receptor beta chain was documented in a study of blood T cell repertoires in COVID-19. Study-level background: Whether acute or convalescent, the COVID-19 samples came from the United States, Italy and Spain. T cells, B-cell-depleted T cells, or PBMCs provided the cDNA or gDNA that served as material.

It was during active infection that Seattle patients were enrolled and then longitudinally followed. The CDR3 consists of 12 residues. Germline lookup yields CDR1 LNHDA and CDR2 SQIVND (reference sequence). V lost 7 bases to trimming and J lost 3 bases, with 10 bases between them. Original processing notes: Scientists estimated how many nucleated cells there were by amplifying reference gene primers. Assay used: immunoSEQ multiplex PCR; TCRdb lists only in-frame clones, some missing. V and J calls and clone size are copied from that table; D and trimming were computed from the DNA. The sample yields some 160,000 clones, 84% seen once. This clone was found a few times.

V gene TRBV19 combines with J gene TRBJ2-7; D may be TRBD1 (5 bases). The sample was peripheral blood. This receptor was taken from an elderly woman with COVID-19, enrolled during active disease. The CDR3 protein is CASKGRDYEQYF. In nucleotides, the CDR3 is TGTGCCAGTAAGGGCAGGGACTACGAGCAGTACTTC.